The 2 T cell receptor beta chains presented below share a single source sample, sequenced in a study of shared clonotypes between healthy human individuals. Sequencing was performed with immunoSEQ multiplex PCR; in TCRdb, only in-frame clones are kept and a portion is missing. The sample includes fewer than 1.8 million clones, less than 99% of them seen just once. The source material was naive CD4+ T cells sorted from blood. The subset was: CD45RA+ positively selected. The receptor set was obtained from a man aged 25-45 years in good health.

This sequence joins TRBV6-1 and TRBJ2-5; D is uncertain. The CDR3 runs to 13 residues. Germline V lookup: CDR1 MNHNS, CDR2 SASEGT. The CDR3 sequence: CNTKPLGQETQYF. For the CDR3, the DNA is TGTAACACAAAGCCCTTGGGTCAAGAGACCCAGTACTTC.

The table lists this clone with a few counts. This chain uses TRBV10-1 with TRBJ2-3; possible D gene TRBD2, 5 bases. V was clipped by 2 bases and J by 0 bases, with 12 bases between them. The CDR3 covers 16 residues. CDR1 WNHNN and CDR2 SYGVQD come from the germline V gene (reference sequence). Here the CDR3 reads CASSETIGESTDTQYF. CDR3 DNA: TGCGCCAGCAGTGAGACAATTGGGGAGAGCACAGATACGCAGTATTTT.